These 30 T cell receptor beta chains originate from one sample sequenced in a study of blood T cell repertoires in COVID-19. The repertoire was sequenced with immunoSEQ multiplex PCR; TCRdb's copy has only in-frame clones and lacks some. This sample has under 350,000 clones, with more than 80% found just once. Sequencing was performed on peripheral blood. These TCRs come from a woman in her twenties or thirties with COVID-19, enrolled during active disease.

This chain joins TRBV7-3 and TRBJ2-5; the match to TRBD1 covers 10 bases. CDR3 length equals 15 residues. V gave up 0 bases and J gave up 5 bases; unmatched junction bases: 3. Germline V gene lookup returns CDR1 SGHTA and CDR2 FQGTGA. This CDR3 is CASSLTGTGVETQYF. The CDR3 DNA reads TGTGCCAGCAGCTTAACCGGGACAGGGGTGGAGACCCAGTACTTC.

The chain uses TRBV10-3 and TRBJ2-7; TRBD2 aligns across 9 bases. The germline CDR1 and CDR2 sequences are ENHRY and SYGVKD. This CDR3 is 16 amino acids long. The junction had 11 bases not matched to a gene; V was cut back by 6 bases and J by 2 bases. The chain's CDR3 is CAIRLDFSGRPYEQYF. The CDR3 DNA reads as TGTGCCATCAGGCTGGATTTTAGCGGGAGACCCTACGAGCAGTACTTC.

The chain combines TRBV6-1 with TRBJ2-7; unclear D gene. The V and J ends lost 3 bases and 0 bases respectively, with 15 bases between them. Germline lookup yields CDR1 MNHNS and CDR2 SASEGT. This CDR3 is built from 16 residues. CDR3 coding DNA: TGTGCCAGCAGTGATAGACTGTTCCTCAGCTCCTACGAGCAGTACTTC. Residues: CASSDRLFLSSYEQYF.

The J gene is TRBJ1-5, the V gene TRBV19; D is perhaps TRBD1 (6 bases). V lost 1 base, J lost 0 bases, and 7 bases lay in between. CDR3 size: 15 residues. Germline CDR1 reads LNHDA; CDR2 reads SQIVND (reference sequence). The CDR3 reads CASSIGTASNQPQHF. CDR3 DNA sequence: TGTGCCAGTAGTATAGGGACAGCTAGCAATCAGCCCCAGCATTTT.

This rearrangement joins TRBV28 to TRBJ1-3; 7 positions agree with TRBD1. The CDR3 is 14 amino acids. Per the germline V gene, CDR1 is MDHEN and CDR2 is SYDVKM. V lost 7 bases to trimming and J lost 3 bases; unmatched junction nucleotides: 6. The CDR3 DNA is TGTGCCAGCACCAAAGGGGGCGTTGGAAACACCATATATTTT. This codes for CASTKGGVGNTIYF.

This rearrangement joins TRBV4-1 to TRBJ2-1; tentatively, D is TRBD1 (6 bases). The CDR3 length is 14 residues. Germline assignment: CDR1 MGHRA and CDR2 YSYEKL. V dropped 4 bases and J dropped 2 bases, with 9 bases sitting between them. CDR3 sequence reads: CASSRGGAYNEQFF. CDR3 DNA: TGCGCCAGCAGCCGTGGGGGCGCCTACAATGAGCAGTTCTTC.

This chain connects TRBV12-3 or TRBV12-4 to TRBJ2-2; no clear D. This CDR3 spans 12 amino acids. V lost 7 bases, J lost 1 base, and 4 bases lay in between. The CDR3 sequence is CASTMNTGELFF. CDR3 nucleotide sequence: TGTGCCAGCACCATGAACACCGGGGAGCTGTTTTTT.

The V gene is TRBV20-1, the J gene TRBJ2-7, with D uncertain. Germline V gives CDR1 DFQATT, CDR2 SNEGSKA (reference sequence). V shed 4 bases and J shed 2 bases, with 6 bases lying between them. The length of the CDR3 is 11 residues. The CDR3 nucleotides are TGCAGTGCTACACTTACCTACGAGCAGTACTTC. This codes for CSATLTYEQYF.

The chain joins TRBV4-2 to TRBJ2-3, with 8 bases matching TRBD2. Losses at the gene ends were 6 bases for V and 2 bases for J; bases not matched to a gene: 10. Germline CDR1 reads LGHNA; CDR2 reads YNFKEQ. The CDR3 runs to 16 residues. CDR3 residues: CASRIGRGVITDTQYF. CDR3 nucleotides: TGTGCCAGCAGGATCGGGAGGGGCGTGATCACAGATACGCAGTATTTT.

The gene calls are TRBV5-1 and TRBJ1-5; D gene ambiguous. CDR1 is SGHRS and CDR2 is YFSETQ in the germline V gene. V lost 4 bases and J lost 7, with 18 bases in between. The CDR3 is 15 amino acids. The CDR3 DNA reads as TGCGCCAGCAGCCCGGCCGGGGATTCCCGGCAGCCCCAGCATTTT. It translates to CASSPAGDSRQPQHF.

The rearrangement joins TRBV6-6 to TRBJ1-1; TRBD1 aligns across 9 bases. CDR3 length equals 14 residues. V trimming: 7 bases; J trimming: 4 bases; junction bases outside the gene matches: 7. The germline CDR1 and CDR2 sequences are MNHNY and SVGAGI (reference sequence). CDR3 loop: CASTSTGGGTEAFF. The CDR3 DNA reads as TGTGCCAGCACCTCGACAGGGGGAGGCACTGAAGCTTTCTTT.

The chain recombines TRBV15 with TRBJ2-1; a weak D match, TRBD2 (6 bases). Trimming shortened V by 0 bases and J by 5 bases, and 17 bases separated the two germline ends. Germline assignment: CDR1 LNHNV and CDR2 YYDKDF (reference sequence). The CDR3 runs to 17 residues. CDR3 DNA sequence: TGTGCCACCAGCAGAGATTTGGGGAGCGGGTCCAACAATGAGCAGTTCTTC. Amino acid sequence: CATSRDLGSGSNNEQFF.

The table lists this clone with a few counts. The chain uses TRBV10-3 and TRBJ1-6, with D perhaps TRBD1 (5 bases). Germline lookup yields CDR1 ENHRY and CDR2 SYGVKD. The CDR3 contains 16 residues. Trimming removed 5 bases at V and 4 bases at J, with 15 bases between. The CDR3 region is CAISSVGLSYNSPLHF. CDR3 bases: TGTGCCATCAGTTCTGTGGGACTGAGTTATAATTCACCCCTCCACTTT.

V and J are TRBV12-3 or TRBV12-4 and TRBJ1-5; D perhaps matches TRBD1 (5 bases). The V gene lost 2 bases and the J gene lost 7 bases, with 9 bases spanning the gap. The CDR3 spans 13 residues. This CDR3 is CASSLQGGQPQHF. The CDR3 region has the DNA TGTGCCAGCAGTTTACAGGGCGGACAGCCCCAGCATTTT.

J is TRBJ2-3 and V is TRBV10-1, with D hard to call. The V end lost 8 bases, the J end lost 3 bases, and 9 bases lay between the germline ends. Germline V CDR1 and CDR2: WNHNN, SYGVQD (reference sequence). The CDR3 is made up of 12 amino acids. CDR3 nucleotides: TGCGCCAGCTCACAAACGACAGATACGCAGTATTTT. Protein product: CASSQTTDTQYF.

The rearrangement uses TRBV5-4 and TRBJ2-3; D may be TRBD1 (5 bases). CDR1 and CDR2 from the germline V gene are SGHNT and YYREEE (reference sequence). The CDR3 spans 17 residues. V was cut by 0 bases and J by 1 base, with 15 bases left in between. Here the CDR3 reads CASSLAPKLGGTDTQYF. DNA for the CDR3: TGTGCCAGCAGCTTGGCCCCCAAGCTAGGGGGCACAGATACGCAGTATTTT. The whole variable domain, filled in from reference TRBV5-4 and TRBJ2-3, reads ETGVTQSPTHLIKTRGQQVTLRCSSQSGHNTVSWYQQALGQGPQFIFQYYREEENGRGNFPPRFSGLQFPNYSSELNVNALELDDSALYLCASSLAPKLGGTDTQYFGPGTRLTVL.

V and J are TRBV5-4 and TRBJ2-3, with D hard to call. This CDR3 has 13 residues. The germline CDR1 and CDR2 sequences are SGHNT and YYREEE (reference sequence). V lost 3 bases to trimming and J lost 4 bases, with 9 bases between them. Written as DNA, the CDR3 is TGTGCCAGCAGCTGGATGGGCTCAGATACGCAGTATTTT. It specifies CASSWMGSDTQYF.

This chain joins TRBV19 and TRBJ1-4, with D maybe TRBD1 (6 bases). Trimming took off 3 bases at V and 7 bases at J, with 12 bases between the two ends. Germline V lookup: CDR1 LNHDA, CDR2 SQIVND (reference sequence). This CDR3 is 14 amino acids long. The CDR3 sequence is CASSIRGGSEKLFF. The CDR3 DNA sequence: TGTGCCAGTAGTATCAGGGGTGGAAGTGAAAAACTGTTTTTT.

This chain's CDR3 is CSGVTGINEQYF. CDR3 DNA: TGCAGCGGAGTGACAGGGATCAACGAGCAGTACTTC. The rearrangement links TRBV29-1 to TRBJ2-7; 7 bases are a match to TRBD1. V lost 7 bases, J lost 5 bases, and 8 bases stayed unmatched. Germline assignment: CDR1 SQVTM and CDR2 ANQGSEA. The length of the CDR3 is 12 residues.

Here the CDR3 reads CASSGRLSGAAYGYTF. CDR3 bases: TGTGCCAGCAGCGGACGCCTATCTGGCGCGGCCTATGGCTACACCTTC. J is TRBJ1-2 and V is TRBV9; D call uncertain. CDR1 and CDR2 (germline): SGDLS, YYNGEE. This CDR3 has 16 residues. Trimming removed 3 bases from V and 4 bases from J, with 19 bases in between.

The CDR3 DNA reads TGTGCCAGCAGACCCGGACAGAGAGGTCAGCCCCAGCATTTT. Protein product: CASRPGQRGQPQHF. The V call is TRBV6-5, the J call TRBJ1-5; D might be TRBD1 (6 bases). Between the trimmed V and J ends, which lost 6 bases and 6 bases, there was a span of 15 bases. CDR1 and CDR2 (germline): MNHEY, SVGAGI. The CDR3 length is 14 residues.

This clone was picked up a small number of times. The chain joins TRBV5-1 to TRBJ1-6; D uncertain. Germline assignment: CDR1 SGHRS and CDR2 YFSETQ. Deletions cut 2 bases from V and 7 bases from J, with 10 bases between. The CDR3 is 14 amino acids. The DNA of the CDR3 is TGCGCCAGCAGCTTAGCCCCTTCCAATTCACCCCTCCACTTT. It is translated as CASSLAPSNSPLHF.

The V call is TRBV4-1, the J call TRBJ2-7; 8 positions match TRBD2. V lost 4 bases and J lost 2; bases outside the gene matches: 7. This CDR3 region has 15 residues. From germline, CDR1 is MGHRA and CDR2 YSYEKL. CDR3 coding DNA: TGCGCCAGCAGCCCGAGCGGGACTAGTCCCTACGAGCAGTACTTC. Its protein is CASSPSGTSPYEQYF.

CDR3 in amino acids: CASSLGTSNTGELFF. The CDR3 DNA reads as TGCGCCAGCAGCTTAGGGACTTCGAACACCGGGGAGCTGTTTTTT. The rearrangement links TRBV5-1 to TRBJ2-2; the D gene is possibly TRBD2 (6 bases). CDR3 length equals 15 residues. Per germline, CDR1 SGHRS and CDR2 YFSETQ. Trimming cost V 2 bases and J 0 bases, with 8 bases left between them.

This clone was found once. This chain connects TRBV6-5 to TRBJ1-5, with D possibly being TRBD1 (5 bases). V was trimmed by 5 bases and J by 6 bases, leaving 14 bases between them. The CDR3 spans 14 residues. The germline V gene has CDR1 MNHEY and CDR2 SVGAGI. The CDR3 protein is CASSRGGVGQPQHF. The CDR3 DNA is TGTGCCAGCAGTCGGGGGGGGGTTGGTCAGCCCCAGCATTTT.

The rearrangement joins TRBV10-1 to TRBJ2-1, with 10 nucleotides matching TRBD2. Trimming at V came to 5 bases and at J to 9 bases, leaving 4 bases not matched to a gene. In germline, CDR1 is WNHNN, CDR2 SYGVQD (reference sequence). The CDR3 is made up of 13 amino acids. The CDR3 bases are TGCGCCAGCAGTCTAGCGGGAGAGGGTGAGCAGTTCTTC. Residues: CASSLAGEGEQFF.

The V gene is TRBV5-1, the J gene TRBJ2-7, with TRBD2 matching over 10 bases. J was trimmed by 5 bases and V by 0 bases; bases with no gene match: 8. The CDR3 is 16 residues long. CDR1 SGHRS and CDR2 YFSETQ come from the germline V gene. The DNA for the CDR3 is TGCGCCAGCAGCTTGGGGCTAGCGGGAGTTTTCGACGAGCAGTACTTC. Residues: CASSLGLAGVFDEQYF.

The gene calls are TRBV6-5 and TRBJ1-2, with unresolved D. CDR3 length equals 12 residues. Germline V gene data show CDR1 as MNHEY and CDR2 as SVGAGI. Trimming removed 7 bases from V and 0 bases from J, with 6 bases in between. The CDR3 protein is CASIDSNYGYTF. Written as DNA, the CDR3 is TGTGCCAGCATCGACTCTAACTATGGCTACACCTTC.

With regard to this clone: The same CDR3 arises from other DNA sequences in this sample as well. This chain joins TRBV5-4 and TRBJ2-3; no clear D gene. CDR3 length: 14 residues. CDR1 is SGHNT, CDR2 YYREEE, per germline (reference sequence). V lost 0 bases, J lost 3 bases, and 8 bases lay in between. CDR3 bases: TGTGCCAGCAGCTTGGCAGGAAGGACAGATACGCAGTATTTT. Translated, it gives CASSLAGRTDTQYF.

The rearrangement links TRBV28 to TRBJ1-1; no definite D call. Per germline, CDR1 MDHEN and CDR2 SYDVKM. Trimming left V 3 bases short and J 1 base short, with 12 bases between. This CDR3 comprises 15 residues. CDR3: CASSFPGYRNTEAFF. CDR3 DNA: TGTGCCAGCAGTTTCCCCGGGTATCGGAACACTGAAGCTTTCTTT.